The entry below gives a single T cell receptor (beta chain) sequence along with its context. These data are taken from a study of Graves' ophthalmopathy and Graves' hyperthyroidism. Beta-chain TCR CDR3 regions were amplified from RNA transcripts. HTBI-primed first-round RT-PCR preceded second-round multiplex PCR. MiXCR, run by TCRdb on the multiplex PCR reads, gives a single entry per CDR3 protein. The sample yields more than 1,000,000 distinct CDR3 sequences, about two fifths seen once. Sequencing was performed on peripheral blood or thyroid tissue (not recorded which). The receptor was isolated from an adult man with Graves' hyperthyroidism.

The CDR3 loop reads CSASSGAQRGNQPQHF. In DNA, the CDR3 is TGCAGTGCTAGTTCTGGGGCACAACGCGGCAATCAGCCCCAGCATTTT. The chain links TRBV20-1 to TRBJ1-5; D might be TRBD1 (5 bases). V was trimmed by 3 bases and J by 2 bases, leaving 17 bases between them. The CDR3 consists of 16 residues. Per the germline V gene, CDR1 is DFQATT and CDR2 is SNEGSKA (reference sequence).